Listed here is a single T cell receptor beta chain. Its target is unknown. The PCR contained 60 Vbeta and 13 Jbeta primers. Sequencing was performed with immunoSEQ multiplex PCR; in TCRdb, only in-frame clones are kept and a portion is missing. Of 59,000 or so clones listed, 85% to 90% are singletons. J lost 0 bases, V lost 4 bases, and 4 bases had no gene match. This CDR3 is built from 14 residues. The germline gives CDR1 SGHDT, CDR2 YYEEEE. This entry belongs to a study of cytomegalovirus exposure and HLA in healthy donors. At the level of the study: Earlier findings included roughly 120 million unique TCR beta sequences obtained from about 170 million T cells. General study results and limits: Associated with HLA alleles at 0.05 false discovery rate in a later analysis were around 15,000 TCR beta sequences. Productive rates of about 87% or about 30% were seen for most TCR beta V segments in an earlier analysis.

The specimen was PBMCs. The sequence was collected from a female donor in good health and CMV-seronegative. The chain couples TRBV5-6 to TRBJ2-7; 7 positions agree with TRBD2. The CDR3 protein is CASSRAGNSYEQYF. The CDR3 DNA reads TGTGCCAGCAGCCGAGCGGGGAACTCCTACGAGCAGTACTTC.